These 17 T cell receptor beta chains originate from one sample sequenced in a study of T cell repertoires in cytomegalovirus infection. No antigens are known for them. TCRdb re-called the reads with MiXCR, one entry per CDR3 protein. Found here are roughly 500,000 distinct CDR3 sequences, roughly a third of them singletons; the top ten hold 15% to 20%. Sequenced material: cultured PBMCs, taken from culture after CMV antigen stimulation. The receptors were sampled from a human donor in good health (CMV status not recorded). Some clones in this sample may be carry-over from other donors' samples.

The chain recombines TRBV11-3 with TRBJ2-5, with 10 bases that match TRBD1. Germline CDR1 SGHNT, CDR2 YENEEA. This CDR3 region has 15 residues. Trimming cost V 5 bases and J 5 bases; bases outside gene matches: 8. The CDR3 DNA is TGTGCCAGCAGCCAATGGACAGGGGGGGGTGAGACCCAGTACTTC. Amino acids: CASSQWTGGGETQYF.

V usage is TRBV10-3 and J usage is TRBJ2-7; 10 nucleotides agree with TRBD1. The CDR3 totals 15 residues. V was clipped by 2 bases and J by 3 bases; unmatched bases: 4. Germline assignment: CDR1 ENHRY and CDR2 SYGVKD. Written as DNA, the CDR3 is TGTGCCATCAGTGAGGAGGGACAGGGGCTCTACGAGCAGTACTTC. This translates into CAISEEGQGLYEQYF.

The table lists this clonotype with a few counts. This chain links TRBV27 with TRBJ2-1; 10 nucleotides align to TRBD1. V shed 5 bases, J shed 6 bases, and the junction held 7 bases outside the gene matches. The V gene's germline CDR1 is MNHEY and CDR2 SMNVEV (reference sequence). CDR3 length: 15 amino acids. CDR3 DNA: TGTGCCAGCAGTGATTGGGACAGGGGAGGCAATGAGCAGTTCTTC. This encodes CASSDWDRGGNEQFF.

J is TRBJ2-2 and V is TRBV7-2, with 7 bases aligning to TRBD1. The trim removed 5 bases at V and 0 bases at J, leaving 6 bases unmatched. This CDR3 has 16 residues. Germline CDR1 and CDR2: SGHTA and FQGNSA. The chain's CDR3 is CASSQATGTNTGELFF. The CDR3 DNA reads TGTGCCAGCAGCCAGGCGACAGGGACGAACACCGGGGAGCTGTTTTTT.

This clonotype came up a few times. The chain uses TRBV7-8 and TRBJ1-2; D is uncertain. Germline CDR1 and CDR2: SGHVS and FQNEAQ. The CDR3 extends over 14 amino acids. Between the trimmed V and J ends, which lost 0 bases and 0 bases, there was a span of 5 bases. In DNA, the CDR3 is TGTGCCAGCAGCTTAGCTTGGGCTAACTATGGCTACACCTTC. It yields the protein CASSLAWANYGYTF.

This sequence joins TRBV6-6 and TRBJ1-2; tentatively, D is TRBD1 (5 bases). This CDR3 has 15 amino acids. Trimming cost V 0 bases and J 8 bases, with 16 bases left between them. CDR1 is MNHNY, CDR2 SVGAGI, per germline (reference sequence). The CDR3 reads CASSYSGQGLDGYTF. The CDR3 DNA sequence: TGTGCCAGCAGTTACTCGGGGCAGGGATTAGACGGCTACACCTTC.

This clonotype has just a few counts. This chain joins TRBV20-1 and TRBJ2-1; 7 nucleotides align to TRBD2. J gave up 3 bases and V 3 bases, and 5 bases lay outside the gene matches. Germline CDR1 is DFQATT and CDR2 is SNEGSKA (reference sequence). The CDR3 is made up of 14 amino acids. As DNA, the CDR3 is TGCAGTGCTAGGGGGGGGGACGTCTACAATGAGCAGTTCTTC. This translates into CSARGGDVYNEQFF.

This clonotype was counted at least ten times. In DNA form, the CDR3 reads TGTGCCAGCAGCTTATGGGACAACACAGATACGCAGTATTTT. This encodes CASSLWDNTDTQYF. This chain links TRBV7-2 with TRBJ2-3; tentative D call: TRBD1 (6 bases). This CDR3 spans 14 amino acids. Trimming stripped 2 bases from V and 2 bases from J, with 8 bases between. The germline gives CDR1 SGHTA, CDR2 FQGNSA.

The V call is TRBV19, the J call TRBJ1-1, with D possibly TRBD1 on 6 matching bases. Germline V gene sequence: CDR1 LNHDA, CDR2 SQIVND (reference sequence). This CDR3 has 18 residues. Trimming took off 5 bases at V and 1 base at J, with 23 bases between the two ends. The CDR3 region is CASSGGQAPSTKNTEAFF. In nucleotides, the CDR3 is TGTGCCAGTAGTGGGGGACAAGCACCATCAACCAAGAACACTGAAGCTTTCTTT.

In DNA, the CDR3 is TGTGCCAGCAGTCTAACTAGCGGAGCCGCTACTCCCACAGATACGCAGTATTTT. Residues: CASSLTSGAATPTDTQYF. The chain has TRBV6-1 and TRBJ2-3, with 8 bases that match TRBD2. Per the germline V gene, CDR1 is MNHNS and CDR2 is SASEGT. V lost 5 bases, J lost 2 bases, and 15 bases stayed unmatched. The CDR3 consists of 18 residues.

This clonotype was observed a handful of times. This rearrangement joins TRBV12-5 to TRBJ1-5; possibly TRBD1 for D (6 bases). The CDR3 spans 19 residues. V was clipped by 6 bases and J by 0 bases, with 24 bases between them. From germline, CDR1 is LGHNT and CDR2 FRNRAP. The DNA for the CDR3 is TGTGCTAGTGGCGAACCCCAGAAAGGGGGGCCCGTTAGCAATCAGCCCCAGCATTTT. Residues: CASGEPQKGGPVSNQPQHF.

Remarks on this clonotype: The germline gene is not matched at one end of the junction; a read error may be the cause. CDR3 nucleotides: TGTACCAGCAGCCCCCATATCTCTGGGGCCAACGTCCTGACTTTC. This encodes CTSSPHISGANVLTF. The V and J genes are TRBV7-3 and TRBJ2-6; D is uncertain. Germline V gene sequence: CDR1 SGHTA, CDR2 FQGTGA. The CDR3 length is 15 residues.

V and J are TRBV19 and TRBJ2-1; weak D call: TRBD2 (5 bases). Per the germline V gene, CDR1 is LNHDA and CDR2 is SQIVND (reference sequence). V shed 6 bases and J shed 8 bases, with 11 bases lying between them. The CDR3 runs 12 residues. For the CDR3, the DNA is TGTGCCAGTAGAGGAGGCCAGCATGAGCAGTTCTTC. Translated, it gives CASRGGQHEQFF.

This rearrangement joins TRBV2 to TRBJ1-1; 8 nucleotides line up with TRBD1. V trimming: 1 base; J trimming: 5 bases; junction bases outside the gene matches: 18. Germline CDR1 is SNHLY and CDR2 is FYNNEI. CDR3 size: 19 residues. The CDR3 here is CASSEVSGRGLGRWTEAFF. The DNA for the CDR3 is TGTGCCAGCAGTGAAGTCTCAGGCAGGGGGCTTGGACGGTGGACTGAAGCTTTCTTT.

The chain has TRBV6-2 or TRBV6-3 and TRBJ2-1; 9 positions match TRBD2. The CDR3 is 17 residues long. V lost 7 bases, J lost 4 bases, and 14 bases stayed unmatched. Germline-derived CDR1 and CDR2 are MNHEY and SVGEGT. The DNA for the CDR3 is TGTGCCAGCAAGAAGGACCTAGTGGCGGGAGGGTACAATGAGCAGTTCTTC. Translation gives CASKKDLVAGGYNEQFF.

This clonotype was seen at least ten times. The J gene is TRBJ2-2, the V gene TRBV6-2 or TRBV6-3; D may correspond to TRBD1 or TRBD2 (5 bases each). The germline V gene has CDR1 MNHEY and CDR2 SVGEGT. The CDR3 has 14 residues. V dropped 5 bases and J dropped 1 base, with 8 bases sitting between them. Written as DNA, the CDR3 is TGTGCCAGCAGTCGGGACGGGAACACCGGGGAGCTGTTTTTT. Protein sequence: CASSRDGNTGELFF.

The rearrangement links TRBV19 to TRBJ1-4; D gene uncertain. The CDR3 runs to 11 residues. Germline V gene data show CDR1 as LNHDA and CDR2 as SQIVND (reference sequence). Trimming pared 3 bases from V and 6 bases from J, leaving 2 bases between. As DNA, the CDR3 is TGTGCCAGTAGTATCGATGAAAAACTGTTTTTT. Its translation is CASSIDEKLFF.